This is a list of T cell receptor beta chains from one sample in a study of cytomegalovirus exposure and HLA in healthy donors. Repertoires were generated with immunoSEQ multiplex PCR, while TCRdb's copy carries only in-frame clones and drops some. The sample holds around 98,000 clones, about 90% seen once. Source material: PBMCs. All receptors derive from a man aged 18 to 29 in good health and CMV-seropositive. The CDR3 runs from the conserved cysteine through the conserved F or W. D genes are given only for firm matches. Clone size is shown for a subset of rows, as once, few, many or a class of expanded clone.

D gene: TRBD2
clone size: .
J gene: TRBJ2-7
V gene: TRBV4-1
CDR3 DNA: TGCGCCAGCAGCCAACGGGGGGGAGGGCCTCTTTCCTACGAGCAGTACTTC
CDR3 protein: CASSQRGGGPLSYEQYF

D gene: .
clone size: .
J gene: TRBJ2-6
V gene: TRBV7-8
CDR3 DNA: TGTGCCAGCAGCTTTCAGGGCACCGAGACCACTGGGGCCAACGTCCTGACTTTC
CDR3 protein: CASSFQGTETTGANVLTF

D gene: .
clone size: once
J gene: TRBJ2-3
V gene: TRBV14
CDR3 DNA: TGTGCCAGCAGCCAAGATCTCGGTCTGAGCACAGATACGCAGTATTTT
CDR3 protein: CASSQDLGLSTDTQYF

D gene: TRBD1
clone size: .
J gene: TRBJ2-3
V gene: TRBV7-3
CDR3 DNA: TGTGCCAGCAGCTTAGGACAGGGGAGCACAGATACGCAGTATTTT
CDR3 protein: CASSLGQGSTDTQYF

D gene: .
clone size: .
J gene: TRBJ2-5
V gene: TRBV5-8
CDR3 DNA: TGTGCCAGCAGCTTGGCCGACCAAGAGACCCAGTACTTC
CDR3 protein: CASSLADQETQYF

D gene: TRBD1
clone size: .
J gene: TRBJ2-2
V gene: TRBV7-2
CDR3 DNA: TGTGCCAGCAGCAGCCGACAGGGCCGGGAGCTGTTTTTT
CDR3 protein: CASSSRQGRELFF

D gene: TRBD2
clone size: few
J gene: TRBJ2-1
V gene: TRBV4-3
CDR3 DNA: TGCGCCAGCAGCCATTCTGGACTAGCGGGAAAGGATGAGCAGTTCTTC
CDR3 protein: CASSHSGLAGKDEQFF

D gene: TRBD1
clone size: once
J gene: TRBJ2-7
V gene: TRBV5-1
CDR3 DNA: TGCGCCAGCAGCGGGGGACAGGGGTTCGGCGAGCAGTACTTC
CDR3 protein: CASSGGQGFGEQYF

D gene: .
clone size: .
J gene: TRBJ1-3
V gene: TRBV5-1
CDR3 DNA: TGCGCCAGCAGCTTGGACTTCGACAGCGGAAACACCATATATTTT
CDR3 protein: CASSLDFDSGNTIYF

D gene: .
clone size: few
J gene: TRBJ2-1
V gene: TRBV5-6
CDR3 DNA: TGTGCCAGCAGCCTTTACTACAACAATGAGCAGTTCTTC
CDR3 protein: CASSLYYNNEQFF

D gene: TRBD1
clone size: .
J gene: TRBJ2-2
V gene: TRBV5-1
CDR3 DNA: TGCGCCAGCACCCAAAGGGGGCGAGTGGGCACCGGGGAGCTGTTTTTT
CDR3 protein: CASTQRGRVGTGELFF

D gene: TRBD2
clone size: once
J gene: TRBJ2-1
V gene: TRBV7-8
CDR3 DNA: TGTGCCAGCAGCTTAGGTAGCGGGAACTCCTACAATGAGCAGTTCTTC
CDR3 protein: CASSLGSGNSYNEQFF